The clone carrying this T cell receptor beta chain was seen many times. Its antigen is not known. Hyperthyroidism patients were newly diagnosed, under 2 months' duration, aged 18 to 65. PBMCs were obtained from roughly 9.4 ml of fresh peripheral blood. Investigators amplified TCR beta CDR3 regions from RNA transcripts. First-round RT-PCR relied on HTBI primers, and a second-round multiplex PCR came next. A single record per CDR3 protein comes from TCRdb applying MiXCR to the multiplex PCR reads. The table includes 620,000 or so distinct CDR3 sequences, around a fifth detected once. The data derive from a study of Graves' ophthalmopathy and Graves' hyperthyroidism. The study's findings and limits: Detection in blood was also observed for most expanded thyroid clonotypes above 0.001 frequency. In predicting ophthalmopathy progression, the model reached approximately 71% sensitivity and 72% to 80% specificity.

Trimming removed 7 bases at V and 2 bases at J, with 17 bases between. Germline CDR1 WSHSY, CDR2 SAAADI. The CDR3 loop spans 15 amino acids. Sequencing was done on a sample of peripheral blood. This TCR came from a woman aged 18-35 years with stable Graves' hyperthyroidism. Some clones in this sample may be carry-over from other donors' samples. This chain uses TRBV10-2 with TRBJ1-2; D is undetermined. CDR3 sequence reads: CASTRTGLLNYGYTF. Here the CDR3 DNA reads TGCGCCAGCACACGAACGGGCCTCCTAAACTATGGCTACACCTTC.